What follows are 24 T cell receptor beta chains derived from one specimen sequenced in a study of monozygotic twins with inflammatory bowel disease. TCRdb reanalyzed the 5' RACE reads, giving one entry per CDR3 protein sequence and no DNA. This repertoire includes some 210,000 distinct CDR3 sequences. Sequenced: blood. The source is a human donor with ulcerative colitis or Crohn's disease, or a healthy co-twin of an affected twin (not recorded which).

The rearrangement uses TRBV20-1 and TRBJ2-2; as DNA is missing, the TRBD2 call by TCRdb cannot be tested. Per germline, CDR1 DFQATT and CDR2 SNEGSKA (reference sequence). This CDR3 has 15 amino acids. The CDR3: CSARDSGGAVGELFF.

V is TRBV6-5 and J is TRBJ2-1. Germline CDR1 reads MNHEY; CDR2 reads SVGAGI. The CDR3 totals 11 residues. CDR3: CASSYGVEQFF.

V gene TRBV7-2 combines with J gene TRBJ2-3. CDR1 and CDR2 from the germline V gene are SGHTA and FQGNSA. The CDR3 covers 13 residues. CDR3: CASSYQVGDTQYF. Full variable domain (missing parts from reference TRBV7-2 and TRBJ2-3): GAGVSQSPSNKVTEKGKDVELRCDPISGHTALYWYRQSLGQGLEFLIYFQGNSAPDKSGLPSDRFSAERTGGSVSTLTIQRTQQEDSAVYLCASSYQVGDTQYFGPGTRLTVL.

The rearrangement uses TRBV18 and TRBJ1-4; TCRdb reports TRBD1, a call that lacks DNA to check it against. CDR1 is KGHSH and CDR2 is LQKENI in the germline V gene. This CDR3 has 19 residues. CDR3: CASSPPGQGTSWTNEKLFF.

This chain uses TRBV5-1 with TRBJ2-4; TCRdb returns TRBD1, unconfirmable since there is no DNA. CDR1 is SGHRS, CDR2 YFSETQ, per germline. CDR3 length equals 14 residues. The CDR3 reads CASSLPDREDDQYF.

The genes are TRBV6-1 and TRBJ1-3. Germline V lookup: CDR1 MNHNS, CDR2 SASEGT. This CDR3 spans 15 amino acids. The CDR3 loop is CASSQQGLSGNTIYF.

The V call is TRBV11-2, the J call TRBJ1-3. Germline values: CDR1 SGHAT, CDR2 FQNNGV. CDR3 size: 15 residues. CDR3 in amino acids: CASSLGSFSGNTIYF.

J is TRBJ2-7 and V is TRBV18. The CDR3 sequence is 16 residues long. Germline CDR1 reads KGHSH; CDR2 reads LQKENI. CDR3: CASSPPIGTLLYEQYF.

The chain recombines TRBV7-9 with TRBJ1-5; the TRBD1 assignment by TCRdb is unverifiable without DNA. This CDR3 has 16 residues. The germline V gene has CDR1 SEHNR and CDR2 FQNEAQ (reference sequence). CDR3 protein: CASAKNLTGGNQPQHF.

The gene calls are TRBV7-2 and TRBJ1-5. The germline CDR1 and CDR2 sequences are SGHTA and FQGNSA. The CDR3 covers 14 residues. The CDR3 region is CASSLDTQLPPQHF.

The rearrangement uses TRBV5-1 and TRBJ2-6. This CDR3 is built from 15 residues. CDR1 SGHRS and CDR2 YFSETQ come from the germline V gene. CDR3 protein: CASGLFGAGANVLTF.

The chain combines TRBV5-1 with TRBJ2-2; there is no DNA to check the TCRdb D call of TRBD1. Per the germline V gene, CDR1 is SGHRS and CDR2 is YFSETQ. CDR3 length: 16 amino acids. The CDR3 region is CASSGGGALNTGELFF.

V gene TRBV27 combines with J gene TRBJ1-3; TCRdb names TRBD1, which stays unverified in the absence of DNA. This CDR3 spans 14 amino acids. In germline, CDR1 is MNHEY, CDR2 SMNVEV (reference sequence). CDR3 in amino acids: CASRPGTAGNTIYF.

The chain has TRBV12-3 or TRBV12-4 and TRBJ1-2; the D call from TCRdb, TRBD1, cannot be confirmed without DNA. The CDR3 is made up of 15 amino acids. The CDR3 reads CASSDIPDRVYGYTF.

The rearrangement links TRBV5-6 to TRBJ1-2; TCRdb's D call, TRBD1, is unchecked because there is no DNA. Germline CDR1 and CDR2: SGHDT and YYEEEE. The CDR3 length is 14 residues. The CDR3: CASSRDRRDYGYTF. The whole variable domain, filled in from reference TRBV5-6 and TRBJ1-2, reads DAGVTQSPTHLIKTRGQQVTLRCSPKSGHDTVSWYQQALGQGPQFIFQYYEEEERQRGNFPDRFSGHQFPNYSSELNVNALLLGDSALYLCASSRDRRDYGYTFGSGTRLTVV.

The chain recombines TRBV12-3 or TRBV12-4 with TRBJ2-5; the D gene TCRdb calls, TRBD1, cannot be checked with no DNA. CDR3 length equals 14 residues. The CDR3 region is CASSSGHYKETQYF.

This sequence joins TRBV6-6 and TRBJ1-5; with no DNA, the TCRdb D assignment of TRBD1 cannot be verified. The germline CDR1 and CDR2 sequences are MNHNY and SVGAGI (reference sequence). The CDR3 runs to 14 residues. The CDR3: CASRGVVSNQPQHF.

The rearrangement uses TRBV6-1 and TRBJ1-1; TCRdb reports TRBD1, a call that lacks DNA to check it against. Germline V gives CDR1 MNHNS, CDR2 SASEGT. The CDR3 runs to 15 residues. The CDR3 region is CASSEWGQSNTEAFF.

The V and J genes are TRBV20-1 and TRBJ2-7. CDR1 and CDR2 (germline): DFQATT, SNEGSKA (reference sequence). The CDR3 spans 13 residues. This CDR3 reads CSARSQGPYEQYF.

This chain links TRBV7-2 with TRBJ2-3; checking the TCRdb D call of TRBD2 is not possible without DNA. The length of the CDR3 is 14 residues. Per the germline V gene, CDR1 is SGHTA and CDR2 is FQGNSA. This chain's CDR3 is CASSFGTPPDTQYF.

The CDR3 sequence is CASSPTGAATLSNYGYTF. The rearrangement links TRBV18 to TRBJ1-2. Germline assignment: CDR1 KGHSH and CDR2 LQKENI. This CDR3 comprises 18 residues.

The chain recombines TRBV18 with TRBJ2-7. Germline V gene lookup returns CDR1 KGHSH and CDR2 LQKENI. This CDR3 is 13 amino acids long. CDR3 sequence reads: CASSPRTGGEQYF. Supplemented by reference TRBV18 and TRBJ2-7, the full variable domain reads NAGVMQNPRHLVRRRGQEARLRCSPMKGHSHVYWYRQLPEEGLKFMVYLQKENIIDESGMPKERFSAEFPKEGPSILRIQQVVRGDSAAYFCASSPRTGGEQYFGPGTRLTVT.

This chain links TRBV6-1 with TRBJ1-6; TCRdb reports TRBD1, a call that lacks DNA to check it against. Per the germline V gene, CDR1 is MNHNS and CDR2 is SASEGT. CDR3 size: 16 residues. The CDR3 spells CASRSRSQGYNSPLHF.

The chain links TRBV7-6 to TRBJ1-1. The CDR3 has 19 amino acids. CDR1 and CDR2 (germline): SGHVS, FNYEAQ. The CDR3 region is CASSLRSSRAGSVNTEAFF.